The 20 T cell receptor beta chains presented below share a single source sample, sequenced in a study of T cells in Graves' hyperthyroidism and ophthalmopathy. RNA transcripts provided the source from which TCR beta CDR3 regions were amplified. A set of HTBI primers served as the primers for a first-round RT-PCR of the TCR CDR3. TCRdb re-called the multiplex PCR reads through MiXCR, storing one row per CDR3 protein. Of a few hundred thousand distinct CDR3 sequences listed, under 20% were seen once; the top ten hold approximately 15%. Sequencing was carried out using blood. The source is a woman younger than 35 with Graves' ophthalmopathy.

This clonotype was detected only a few times. V is TRBV4-2 and J is TRBJ1-4; the D is unclear. Between the trimmed V and J ends, which lost 0 bases and 8 bases, there was a span of 10 bases. Germline CDR1 and CDR2: LGHNA and YNFKEQ. The CDR3 loop spans 14 amino acids. The DNA for the CDR3 is TGTGCCAGCAGCCAAGAGAGGGAAGGAGAAAAACTGTTTTTT. Translating it yields CASSQEREGEKLFF.

This clonotype was detected ten times or more. The CDR3 is CASKQSSGANVLTF. The DNA of the CDR3 is TGTGCCAGCAAGCAAAGCTCTGGGGCCAACGTCCTGACTTTC. The V and J genes are TRBV6-1 and TRBJ2-6; no clear D gene. The CDR3 length is 14 residues. The V and J ends lost 7 bases and 0 bases respectively, with 7 bases between them. Germline V gives CDR1 MNHNS, CDR2 SASEGT.

The chain is built from TRBV5-1 and TRBJ2-1; 8 bases map to TRBD1. Germline V gene lookup returns CDR1 SGHRS and CDR2 YFSETQ. The V and J ends lost 3 bases and 4 bases, in that order; junction bases with no gene match: 6. The CDR3 loop spans 15 amino acids. The CDR3 loop reads CASSSTGDSYNEQFF. In DNA form, the CDR3 reads TGCGCCAGCAGCTCGACAGGGGATTCTTACAATGAGCAGTTCTTC. The variable domain in full, with the rest retrieved from reference TRBV5-1 and TRBJ2-1, is KAGVTQTPRYLIKTRGQQVTLSCSPISGHRSVSWYQQTPGQGLQFLFEYFSETQRNKGNFPGRFSGRQFSNSRSEMNVSTLELGDSALYLCASSSTGDSYNEQFFGPGTRLTVL.

This clonotype came up many times. The gene calls are TRBV2 and TRBJ2-1; 9 bases match TRBD2. The CDR3 is 15 residues long. The J segment lost 8 bases and the V segment lost 4 bases, leaving 9 bases of the junction unmatched. Germline CDR1 is SNHLY and CDR2 is FYNNEI. The CDR3 DNA reads TGTGCCAGCAGTGTTGAGGTCTCTAGCGGGGATGAGCAGTTCTTC. Translating it yields CASSVEVSSGDEQFF.

Many counts were recorded for this clonotype. The chain has TRBV20-1 and TRBJ2-7; D is perhaps TRBD2 (6 bases). Per the germline V gene, CDR1 is DFQATT and CDR2 is SNEGSKA (reference sequence). V gave up 2 bases and J gave up 4 bases, with 6 bases separating them. The CDR3 loop spans 11 amino acids. The CDR3 DNA is TGCAGTGCTAGACTAGCGTACGAGCAGTACTTC. Protein product: CSARLAYEQYF.

This clonotype was seen ten or more times. This sequence joins TRBV11-2 and TRBJ2-3; tentatively, D is TRBD2 (6 bases). Germline V gives CDR1 SGHAT, CDR2 FQNNGV. V was cut by 3 bases and J by 7 bases, with 17 bases left in between. The CDR3 has 15 residues. The CDR3 region is CASSLGSEGLHTQYF. The CDR3 bases are TGTGCCAGCAGCTTGGGAAGCGAGGGACTTCATACGCAGTATTTT. Together with reference TRBV11-2 and TRBJ2-3, the CDR3 gives the full variable domain: EAGVAQSPRYKIIEKRQSVAFWCNPISGHATLYWYQQILGQGPKLLIQFQNNGVVDDSQLPKDRFSAERLKGVDSTLKIQPAKLEDSAVYLCASSLGSEGLHTQYFGPGTRLTVL.

The chain combines TRBV19 with TRBJ1-5; tentatively, D is TRBD1 (5 bases). The V end lost 7 bases, the J end lost 6 bases, and 19 bases lay between the germline ends. Germline CDR1 and CDR2: LNHDA and SQIVND (reference sequence). This CDR3 is built from 15 residues. The CDR3 is CASNLIWQGIQPQHF. The CDR3 nucleotides read TGTGCCAGTAATCTTATCTGGCAGGGCATTCAGCCCCAGCATTTT. Full variable domain (rest looked up from reference TRBV19 and TRBJ1-5): DGGITQSPKYLFRKEGQNVTLSCEQNLNHDAMYWYRQDPGQGLRLIYYSQIVNDFQKGDIAEGYSVSREKKESFPLTVTSAQKNPTAFYLCASNLIWQGIQPQHFGDGTRLSIL.

This clonotype was counted at least ten times. The V gene is TRBV2, the J gene TRBJ1-5, with D uncertain. This CDR3 comprises 13 residues. Germline lookup yields CDR1 SNHLY and CDR2 FYNNEI. The ends were cut back, 4 bases at V and 7 bases at J, with 11 bases in the middle. The CDR3 sequence is CASSGEGRQPQHF. The CDR3, as DNA: TGTGCCAGCAGTGGTGAAGGGAGACAGCCCCAGCATTTT.

The chain carries TRBV24-1 and TRBJ2-1, with 12 nucleotides matching TRBD2. The V and J ends lost 4 bases and 7 bases, in that order; junction bases with no gene match: 4. Germline V gene data show CDR1 as KGHDR and CDR2 as SFDVKD. CDR3 size: 15 residues. The CDR3, as DNA: TGTGCCACCAGTGACACTGGACTAGCGGGGAATGAGCAGTTCTTC. Protein sequence: CATSDTGLAGNEQFF.

The rearrangement joins TRBV5-8 to TRBJ2-3; D may be TRBD1 (6 bases). V lost 4 bases and J lost 2, with 14 bases in between. The CDR3 sequence is 15 residues long. Germline CDR1 SGHTS, CDR2 YDEGEE. CDR3 DNA sequence: TGTGCCAGCAGCACTAAGACAGGATCCACAGATACGCAGTATTTT. Translating it yields CASSTKTGSTDTQYF.

In its sample, this clonotype was seen many times. The genes are TRBV18 and TRBJ1-5; no reliable D call. V dropped 3 bases and J dropped 5 bases, with 8 bases sitting between them. The germline V gene has CDR1 KGHSH and CDR2 LQKENI. The CDR3 has 13 residues. The CDR3 nucleotides read TGTGCCAGCTCACCGGCCGGGGATCAGCCCCAGCATTTT. Translated: CASSPAGDQPQHF.

The chain links TRBV14 to TRBJ2-3; 8 bases are shared with TRBD1. Germline lookup yields CDR1 SGHDN and CDR2 FVKESK. Trimming took 4 bases from V and 3 from J; bases not matched to a gene: 6. The CDR3 runs to 15 residues. The DNA for the CDR3 is TGTGCCAGCAGCCCCCGACAGGGGCTGACAGATACGCAGTATTTT. Translated, it gives CASSPRQGLTDTQYF.

The CDR3 loop reads CASSPMGAGLYSPLHF. For the CDR3, the DNA is TGTGCCAGCAGTCCAATGGGGGCAGGGCTGTATTCACCCCTCCACTTT. The chain combines TRBV14 with TRBJ1-6; the D gene is possibly TRBD1 (6 bases). The germline CDR1 and CDR2 sequences are SGHDN and FVKESK. V shed 6 bases and J shed 8 bases, with 20 bases lying between them. This CDR3 spans 16 amino acids.

This clonotype was seen more than once but under ten times. The J gene is TRBJ2-1, the V gene TRBV5-4; D is uncertain. This CDR3 has 12 amino acids. Germline assignment: CDR1 SGHNT and CDR2 YYREEE (reference sequence). The ends were cut back, 0 bases at V and 7 bases at J, with 5 bases in the middle. The chain's CDR3 is CASSLVINEQFF. The CDR3 DNA reads as TGTGCCAGCAGCTTGGTTATTAATGAGCAGTTCTTC.

A few counts support this clonotype. The rearrangement joins TRBV4-1 to TRBJ2-1; TRBD2 aligns across 10 bases. J gave up 6 bases and V 2 bases, and 7 bases lay outside the gene matches. Germline CDR1 is MGHRA and CDR2 is YSYEKL. There are 16 residues in the CDR3. CDR3 sequence reads: CASSQTSGTLANEQFF. The DNA of the CDR3 is TGCGCCAGCAGCCAAACTAGCGGGACGCTTGCCAATGAGCAGTTCTTC.

This clonotype turned up a few times. CDR3 protein: CASSYSPRGQLNTEAFF. The CDR3 DNA sequence: TGTGCCAGCAGTTACTCGCCCCGGGGACAGCTGAACACTGAAGCTTTCTTT. The genes are TRBV6-2 or TRBV6-3 and TRBJ1-1, with TRBD1 matching over 7 bases. The germline V gene has CDR1 MNHEY and CDR2 SVGEGT. There are 17 residues in the CDR3. Trimming removed 0 bases from V and 0 bases from J; junction bases left unmatched: 7.

Many counts were recorded for this clonotype. This chain uses TRBV4-1 with TRBJ2-5; D not resolved. The CDR3 spans 13 residues. Germline V gene data show CDR1 as MGHRA and CDR2 as YSYEKL. Trimming shortened V by 4 bases and J by 5 bases, and 11 bases separated the two germline ends. CDR3 nucleotides: TGCGCCAGCAGCCGCGAGTTGCAGGAGACCCAGTACTTC. Translated: CASSRELQETQYF.

A note on this clonotype: A read error may be the cause here, since a much bigger clone is one base away. The chain recombines TRBV20-1 with TRBJ1-5; maybe TRBD1 (5 bases). Germline CDR1 and CDR2: DFQATT and SNEGSKA (reference sequence). With 1 base removed from V and 2 bases from J, the gap between germline ends came to 9 bases. The CDR3 is made up of 14 amino acids. The CDR3 DNA reads as TGCAGTGCTAGAGTTTGGGGCGGCAATCAGCCCCAGCATTTT. Protein: CSARVWGGNQPQHF.

This clonotype occurred many times. The V gene is TRBV30, the J gene TRBJ2-7; maybe TRBD1 (8 bases). Trimming removed 5 bases at V and 4 bases at J, with 18 bases between. The germline CDR1 and CDR2 sequences are GTSNPN and SVGIG (reference sequence). The CDR3 has 14 amino acids. The CDR3, as DNA: TGTGCCTGGGATGCGGGGGACAGGCCTTACGAGCAGTACTTC. It encodes CAWDAGDRPYEQYF.

This clonotype came up many times. The chain recombines TRBV18 with TRBJ2-1, with TRBD2 matching 8 bases. Germline V gene lookup returns CDR1 KGHSH and CDR2 LQKENI. Losses at the gene ends were 2 bases for V and 3 bases for J; bases not matched to a gene: 6. The CDR3 covers 16 residues. The CDR3 DNA reads as TGTGCCAGCTCACCAGGGGCGGGAGGCGGCTACAATGAGCAGTTCTTC. Translated: CASSPGAGGGYNEQFF.